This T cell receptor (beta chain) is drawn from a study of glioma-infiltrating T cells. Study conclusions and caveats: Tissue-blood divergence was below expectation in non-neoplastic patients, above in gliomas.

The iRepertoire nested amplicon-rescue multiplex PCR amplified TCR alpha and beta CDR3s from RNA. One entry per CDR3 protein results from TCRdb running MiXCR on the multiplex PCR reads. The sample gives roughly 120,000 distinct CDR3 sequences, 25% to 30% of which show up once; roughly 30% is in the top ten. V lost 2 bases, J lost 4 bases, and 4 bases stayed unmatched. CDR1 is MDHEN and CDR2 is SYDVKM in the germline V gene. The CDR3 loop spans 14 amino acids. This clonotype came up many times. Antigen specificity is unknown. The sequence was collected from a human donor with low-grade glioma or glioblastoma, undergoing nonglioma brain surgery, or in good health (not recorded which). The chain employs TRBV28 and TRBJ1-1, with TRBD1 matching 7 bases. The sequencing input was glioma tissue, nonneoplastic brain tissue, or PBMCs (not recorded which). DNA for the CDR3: TGTGCCAGCAGTTTAGACAGGGATGGCACTGAAGCTTTCTTT. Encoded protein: CASSLDRDGTEAFF.